The clone carrying this TCR beta chain has ten or more counts. This specimen comes from a study of neurological immune-mediated disorders. Synthesis of cDNA used 5'RACE (with 10-nucleotide random UMIs). TCRdb re-called the 5' RACE reads through MiXCR, storing one row per CDR3 protein. The sample includes tens of thousands of distinct CDR3 sequences, about 7% of them seen just once. CDR3 length equals 15 residues. V shed 4 bases, J shed 5 bases, and the junction held 5 bases outside the gene matches. Per germline, CDR1 LGHNA and CDR2 YNFKEQ. In Maryland, USA, blood bank volunteers were the healthy controls. The unsorted libraries had their origin in 2 million PBMCs stored at -80 C.

This chain uses TRBV4-2 with TRBJ1-6; 7 bases fit TRBD1. The sequenced material came from PBMCs. This TCR was sampled from a woman between 35 and 50 years old in good health. CDR3 DNA: TGTGCCAGCAGCCTCCTGGGACAGAATAATTCACCCCTCCACTTT. Translating it yields CASSLLGQNNSPLHF.